This entry features one T cell receptor (beta chain) sequence. This specimen comes from a study of blood T cell repertoires in COVID-19. At the level of the study: Nucleic acid was either cDNA or gDNA, and it came from T cells, B-cell-depleted T cells, or PBMCs.

Sequencing was performed with immunoSEQ multiplex PCR; in TCRdb, only in-frame clones are kept and a portion is missing. This table holds about 190,000 clones, around 85% found once. Two negative PCRs, clearance, or symptom resolution were required of recovered Cohort 3 donors. The CDR3 covers 15 residues. The V gene end was trimmed by 4 bases and the J gene end by 2 bases; junction bases not matched to a gene: 5. The germline V gene has CDR1 SGHRS and CDR2 YFSETQ. The receptor was isolated from a young woman who had recovered from COVID-19. V gene TRBV5-1 combines with J gene TRBJ2-1; 8 bases align to TRBD1. The specimen sequenced was PBMCs or T cells enriched from blood (not recorded which). The CDR3 is CASSLKQGAYNEQFF. The CDR3 nucleotides read TGCGCCAGCAGCCTTAAACAGGGGGCCTACAATGAGCAGTTCTTC.